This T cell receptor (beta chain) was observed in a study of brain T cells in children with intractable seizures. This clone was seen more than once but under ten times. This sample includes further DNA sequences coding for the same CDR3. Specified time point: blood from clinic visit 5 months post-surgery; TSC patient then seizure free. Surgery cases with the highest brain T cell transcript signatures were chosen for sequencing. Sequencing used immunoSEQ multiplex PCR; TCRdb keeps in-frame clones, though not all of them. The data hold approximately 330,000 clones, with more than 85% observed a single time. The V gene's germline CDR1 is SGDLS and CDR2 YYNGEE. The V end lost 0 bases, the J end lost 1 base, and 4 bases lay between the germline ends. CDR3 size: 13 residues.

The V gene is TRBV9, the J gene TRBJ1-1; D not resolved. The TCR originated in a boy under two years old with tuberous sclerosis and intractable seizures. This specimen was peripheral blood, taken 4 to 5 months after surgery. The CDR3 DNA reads TGTGCCAGCAGCGTAGGAACGAACACTGAAGCTTTCTTT. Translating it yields CASSVGTNTEAFF.